The 27 T cell receptor beta chains below were found in one sample sequenced in a study of spatial heterogeneity in lung cancer. Via MiXCR, TCRdb re-called the 5' RACE reads, giving one row per CDR3 protein. The sample shows 8,700 or so distinct CDR3 sequences, roughly an eighth of them seen only once. Study-level points and caveats: For expanded intratumoral alpha and beta TCRs, counts tracked tumor mutation counts.

No antigen has been assigned to these receptors. Stated time point: sample taken at primary tumor resection. The specimen was lung tumor tissue, collected at surgery. The receptors shown here come from a male donor with early-stage non-small cell lung cancer.

Relative to its sample, this clonotype is medium-sized. Little can be read into the size of this beta chain, an off-target read in a library designed for alpha chains. The chain employs TRBV24-1 and TRBJ2-3; D ambiguous. Germline V gives CDR1 KGHDR, CDR2 SFDVKD. CDR3 length equals 15 residues. Trimming cost V 4 bases and J 6 bases, with 16 bases left between them. The CDR3 loop reads CATSDPTQNSDTQYF. CDR3 DNA sequence: TGTGCCACCAGTGACCCTACGCAAAACTCGGATACGCAGTATTTT.

By sample fraction, this clonotype is medium-sized. The library was designed around alpha chains, so this beta chain is a stray read whose abundance carries little weight. The chain combines TRBV5-1 with TRBJ1-5; D is perhaps TRBD1 (5 bases). Trimming left V 1 base short and J 2 bases short, with 10 bases between. This CDR3 region has 15 residues. Germline V gene lookup returns CDR1 SGHRS and CDR2 YFSETQ. The CDR3: CASSLLPGGNQPQHF. The CDR3, as DNA: TGCGCCAGCAGCTTGCTTCCGGGGGGCAATCAGCCCCAGCATTTT.

This clonotype was recorded at least ten times. This beta chain came through as a stray read in a library set up for alpha chains, and its size says little. The genes are TRBV13 and TRBJ1-1; unclear D gene. The germline gives CDR1 PRHDT, CDR2 FYEKMQ (reference sequence). There are 12 residues in the CDR3. With 4 bases removed from V and 7 bases from J, the gap between germline ends came to 10 bases. CDR3 bases: TGTGCCAGCAGCTCAGGACTCGGTGAAGCTTTCTTT. Amino acid sequence: CASSSGLGEAFF.

At least ten counts were recorded for this clonotype. This beta chain appears as a stray read in a library generated for alpha chains; its size is not informative. The V call is TRBV7-2, the J call TRBJ2-5; D possibly corresponds to TRBD2 (5 bases). CDR1 and CDR2 from the germline V gene are SGHTA and FQGNSA. CDR3 size: 14 residues. Trimming shortened V by 9 bases and J by 1 base, and 15 bases separated the two germline ends. The CDR3 region is CASRRATTQETQYF. The CDR3 nucleotides read TGTGCCAGTCGGCGGGCCACGACCCAAGAGACCCAGTACTTC.

This clonotype was counted many times. A library prepared for alpha chains yielded this beta chain as an off-target read; its size is of little meaning. This chain joins TRBV19 and TRBJ1-1; 9 nucleotides line up with TRBD1. The CDR3 is made up of 14 amino acids. V shed 3 bases, J shed 9 bases, and the junction held 8 bases outside the gene matches. Germline assignment: CDR1 LNHDA and CDR2 SQIVND (reference sequence). The CDR3 region is CASSISGGTGKAFF. The CDR3 DNA reads TGTGCCAGTAGTATCTCTGGCGGGACAGGGAAAGCTTTCTTT. The full variable domain, in which reference TRBV19 and TRBJ1-1 provide the parts outside the CDR3, is DGGITQSPKYLFRKEGQNVTLSCEQNLNHDAMYWYRQDPGQGLRLIYYSQIVNDFQKGDIAEGYSVSREKKESFPLTVTSAQKNPTAFYLCASSISGGTGKAFFGQGTRLTVV.

This clonotype was counted at least ten times. A library prepared for alpha chains yielded this beta chain as an off-target read; its size is of little meaning. This rearrangement joins TRBV11-1 to TRBJ2-7; possibly TRBD2 for D (6 bases). The V end was cut by 5 bases, the J end by 2 bases, with 19 bases between. CDR3 length: 16 residues. Germline-derived CDR1 and CDR2 are SGHAT and FQDESV (reference sequence). The CDR3 DNA reads TGTGCCAGCAGCATCACGACGGGACTCGGCCCCTACGAGCAGTACTTC. Its protein product is CASSITTGLGPYEQYF.

This clonotype has ten or more counts. Little can be read into the size of this beta chain, an off-target read in a library designed for alpha chains. CDR3 residues: CASSPGADADTQYF. DNA for the CDR3: TGCGCCAGCAGCCCGGGGGCCGACGCAGATACGCAGTATTTT. The chain employs TRBV5-1 and TRBJ2-3; D assignment may be TRBD1 or TRBD2 (6 bases each). Germline CDR1 reads SGHRS; CDR2 reads YFSETQ. CDR3 size: 14 residues. The V and J ends lost 4 bases and 4 bases respectively, with 13 bases between them.

Comment on this clonotype: The library was prepared for alpha chains; this beta chain is a stray read, so its frequency means little. The rearrangement links TRBV28 to TRBJ2-3; 8 nucleotides match TRBD2. The J segment lost 4 bases and the V segment lost 3 bases, leaving 6 bases of the junction unmatched. The CDR3 has 15 residues. Germline V CDR1 and CDR2: MDHEN, SYDVKM. The CDR3 DNA is TGTGCCAGCAGTTTTAGTAGCGGGGCTCCAGATACGCAGTATTTT. This translates into CASSFSSGAPDTQYF.

The table lists this clonotype with many counts. This beta chain is an unintended read in a library built for alpha chains; its size means little. The chain recombines TRBV19 with TRBJ2-1, with 12 bases identical to TRBD2. This CDR3 region has 18 residues. J gave up 4 bases and V 3 bases, and 10 bases lay outside the gene matches. Germline lookup yields CDR1 LNHDA and CDR2 SQIVND (reference sequence). The CDR3 spells CASSMRLAGGKGYNEQFF. In DNA, the CDR3 is TGTGCCAGTAGTATGAGGCTAGCGGGAGGGAAAGGGTACAATGAGCAGTTCTTC.

A few counts support this clonotype. For a library built for alpha chains, this beta chain is a stray read; little rests on its size. V is TRBV18 and J is TRBJ1-1, with a weak D call TRBD1 (5 bases). Germline V CDR1 and CDR2: KGHSH, LQKENI. The CDR3 runs 14 residues. V lost 6 bases and J lost 3, with 14 bases in between. The CDR3, as DNA: TGTGCCAGCTCGCCGGCGGGGGAGGACACTGAAGCTTTCTTT. Protein: CASSPAGEDTEAFF.

Of note for this clonotype: This clone may be a read error of a much larger clone one base away. Lacking the conserved final phenylalanine or tryptophan, this CDR3 likely reflects a read error. This beta chain lies outside the target of a library built for alpha chains; its clone size means little. The chain is built from TRBV6-2 or TRBV6-3 and TRBJ1-2, with 9 positions matching TRBD1. This CDR3 comprises 13 residues. Per the germline V gene, CDR1 is MNHEY and CDR2 is SVGEGT. J was trimmed by 3 bases and V by 7 bases; bases with no gene match: 3. The CDR3 coding sequence is TGTGCCAGCATGGGACAGGGTGACTATGGCTACACCTCC. Amino acids: CASMGQGDYGYTS.

This clonotype is termed medium-sized. With the library built for alpha chains, this beta chain is off target and its frequency is not meaningful. The chain joins TRBV27 to TRBJ1-1; D ambiguous. The V gene lost 7 bases and the J gene lost 7 bases, with 16 bases spanning the gap. Germline V lookup: CDR1 MNHEY, CDR2 SMNVEV (reference sequence). The CDR3 totals 13 residues. In nucleotides, the CDR3 is TGTGCCAGCACCCCCCTCGGAACAGATGAAGCTTTCTTT. It is translated as CASTPLGTDEAFF.

In its sample, this clonotype was seen many times. A library prepared for alpha chains yielded this beta chain as an off-target read; its size is of little meaning. The rearrangement uses TRBV5-1 and TRBJ2-1; 14 nucleotides agree with TRBD2. The CDR3 contains 16 residues. V shed 4 bases and J 9 bases; nucleotides not matched to a gene: 9. CDR1 is SGHRS, CDR2 YFSETQ, per germline. For the CDR3, the DNA is TGCGCCAGCAGCCGTTCGGGACTAGCGGGAGTGGGTGAGCAGTTCTTC. This sequence encodes CASSRSGLAGVGEQFF.

Of note for this clonotype: This beta chain is a stray sequence in a library constructed for alpha chains; its clone size is not meaningful. The rearrangement links TRBV5-4 to TRBJ2-5; 7 positions agree with TRBD1. The CDR3 contains 15 residues. Germline V gene data show CDR1 as SGHNT and CDR2 as YYREEE (reference sequence). The J segment lost 1 base and the V segment lost 1 base, leaving 4 bases of the junction unmatched. CDR3 DNA sequence: TGTGCCAGCAGCTTGACCTGGGACAGCCAAGAGACCCAGTACTTC. This translates into CASSLTWDSQETQYF.

Ten or more counts support this clonotype. This beta chain came through as a stray read in a library set up for alpha chains, and its size says little. The chain couples TRBV11-1 to TRBJ2-3; 9 nucleotides match TRBD1. The CDR3 sequence is 18 residues long. CDR1 SGHAT and CDR2 FQDESV come from the germline V gene (reference sequence). The junction had 11 bases not matched to a gene; V was cut back by 4 bases and J by 0 bases. CDR3 sequence (DNA): TGTGCCAGCAGCTCGCCCAAACAGGGGGCTGGGAGCACAGATACGCAGTATTTT. Translated: CASSSPKQGAGSTDTQYF. The variable domain in full, completed from reference TRBV11-1 and TRBJ2-3, reads EAEVAQSPRYKITEKSQAVAFWCDPISGHATLYWYRQILGQGPELLVQFQDESVVDDSQLPKDRFSAERLKGVDSTLKIQPAELGDSAMYLCASSSPKQGAGSTDTQYFGPGTRLTVL.

This clonotype has a count of ten or more. As an off-target read in a library built for alpha chains, this beta chain has a frequency of little significance. The genes are TRBV12-3 or TRBV12-4 and TRBJ2-2; D remains unclear. The CDR3 is made up of 14 amino acids. V shed 3 bases and J shed 4 bases, with 9 bases lying between them. The CDR3 protein is CASSLKGITGELFF. CDR3 bases: TGTGCCAGCAGTTTGAAAGGAATCACCGGGGAGCTGTTTTTT.

This clonotype was seen many times. Little can be read into the size of this beta chain, an off-target read in a library designed for alpha chains. The V and J genes are TRBV5-4 and TRBJ1-1; D gene ambiguous. CDR3 length: 15 amino acids. Looked up from germline, CDR1 is SGHNT and CDR2 is YYREEE (reference sequence). Trimming cost V 2 bases and J 4 bases, with 15 bases left between them. The CDR3 bases are TGTGCCAGCAGCTTAAGAATTCCGATGGTCACTGAAGCTTTCTTT. It codes for CASSLRIPMVTEAFF. Full variable domain (rest looked up from reference TRBV5-4 and TRBJ1-1): ETGVTQSPTHLIKTRGQQVTLRCSSQSGHNTVSWYQQALGQGPQFIFQYYREEENGRGNFPPRFSGLQFPNYSSELNVNALELDDSALYLCASSLRIPMVTEAFFGQGTRLTVV.

Regarding this clonotype: Since the library was made to target alpha chains, this beta chain is a stray read and its abundance is not meaningful. This sequence joins TRBV29-1 and TRBJ1-1, with D hard to call. Between the trimmed V and J ends, which lost 4 bases and 5 bases, there was a span of 5 bases. Germline lookup yields CDR1 SQVTM and CDR2 ANQGSEA. CDR3 length: 10 residues. The CDR3 DNA is TGCAGCGTTGGCGGGACTGAAGCTTTCTTT. This gives the protein CSVGGTEAFF.

This clonotype showed up many times. Within a library made for alpha chains, this beta chain is off target, and its count is uninformative. V gene TRBV6-4 combines with J gene TRBJ2-2; the D is unclear. Trimming removed 8 bases from V and 4 bases from J, with 14 bases in between. The CDR3 spans 14 residues. The germline gives CDR1 MRHNA, CDR2 SNTAGT. The CDR3 bases are TGTGCCAGCGCAGCTAGTCCTGGCACCGGGGAGCTGTTTTTT. This sequence encodes CASAASPGTGELFF.

The table lists this clonotype with a few counts. A library made for alpha chains picked up this beta chain off target, so its size means little. This rearrangement joins TRBV20-1 to TRBJ2-3; maybe TRBD2 (5 bases). The V end lost 0 bases, the J end lost 2 bases, and 12 bases lay between the germline ends. The CDR3 covers 15 residues. Looked up from germline, CDR1 is DFQATT and CDR2 is SNEGSKA (reference sequence). The CDR3 DNA is TGCAGTGCTAGAGATGGAGCGGCTGTCACAGATACGCAGTATTTT. Protein: CSARDGAAVTDTQYF.

There are many counts of this clonotype. Because the library targeted alpha chains, this beta chain is an off-target read whose size means little. V gene TRBV5-1 combines with J gene TRBJ2-5, with TRBD2 matching 14 bases. This CDR3 is built from 14 residues. CDR1 is SGHRS, CDR2 YFSETQ, per germline. With 4 bases clipped from V and 7 bases from J, the junction kept 3 bases outside the gene matches. The CDR3 sequence is CASSPGLAGVTQYF. The CDR3 region has the DNA TGCGCCAGCAGCCCGGGACTAGCGGGAGTGACCCAGTACTTC.

This clonotype was seen ten or more times. Found in a library prepared for alpha chains, this beta chain is an off-target read, and its abundance has little meaning. This chain connects TRBV7-2 to TRBJ2-3, with D unclear. Germline values: CDR1 SGHTA, CDR2 FQGNSA. Trimming cost V 0 bases and J 3 bases, with 7 bases left between them. The CDR3 contains 14 residues. The CDR3 DNA reads TGTGCCAGCAGCTTAGCCTGGGGAACAGATACGCAGTATTTT. It specifies CASSLAWGTDTQYF. Based on the CDR3 plus reference TRBV7-2 and TRBJ2-3, the full variable domain is GAGVSQSPSNKVTEKGKDVELRCDPISGHTALYWYRQSLGQGLEFLIYFQGNSAPDKSGLPSDRFSAERTGGSVSTLTIQRTQQEDSAVYLCASSLAWGTDTQYFGPGTRLTVL.

This clonotype was counted at least ten times. This beta chain slipped into a library made for alpha chains as a stray read, so its size is not meaningful. The chain recombines TRBV20-1 with TRBJ1-2; D unresolved. The length of the CDR3 is 16 residues. With 0 bases removed from V and 4 bases from J, the gap between germline ends came to 18 bases. Germline V CDR1 and CDR2: DFQATT, SNEGSKA (reference sequence). The CDR3 here is CSARDGVAASPYGYTF. DNA of the CDR3: TGCAGTGCTAGAGATGGAGTGGCGGCCAGCCCCTATGGCTACACCTTC.

This clonotype showed up many times. Since it is a stray read in a library aimed at alpha chains, this beta chain has a size that is not meaningful. The chain combines TRBV7-2 with TRBJ2-7; 9 bases align to TRBD2. The V gene's germline CDR1 is SGHTA and CDR2 FQGNSA. This CDR3 contains 16 residues. V lost 5 bases and J lost 5; bases outside the gene matches: 13. The CDR3 bases are TGTGCCAGCAGCCGTATAGCGGGAGCCGCCGGGGACGAGCAGTACTTC. Translation: CASSRIAGAAGDEQYF. Variable domain in full (rest from reference TRBV7-2 and TRBJ2-7): GAGVSQSPSNKVTEKGKDVELRCDPISGHTALYWYRQSLGQGLEFLIYFQGNSAPDKSGLPSDRFSAERTGGSVSTLTIQRTQQEDSAVYLCASSRIAGAAGDEQYFGPGTRLTVT.

This clonotype was detected many times. A library prepared for alpha chains yielded this beta chain as an off-target read; its size is of little meaning. The chain's CDR3 is CASSPGSYEQYF. The DNA of the CDR3 is TGTGCCAGCAGCCCCGGGTCCTACGAGCAGTACTTC. The gene calls are TRBV25-1 and TRBJ2-7; no firm D call. V lost 6 bases to trimming and J lost 1 base, with 7 bases between them. CDR3 length: 12 amino acids. Germline lookup yields CDR1 MGHDK and CDR2 SYGVNS.

This clonotype was seen repeatedly, ten times or more. Found in a library prepared for alpha chains, this beta chain is an off-target read, and its abundance has little meaning. The J gene is TRBJ2-7, the V gene TRBV5-1, with TRBD1 matching over 10 bases. This CDR3 is 15 amino acids long. The ends lost 4 bases at V and 5 bases at J; junction bases unmatched: 9. Looked up from germline, CDR1 is SGHRS and CDR2 is YFSETQ. CDR3 protein: CASSLDRGLSHEQYF. The CDR3 DNA is TGCGCCAGCAGCCTCGACAGGGGGCTTTCCCACGAGCAGTACTTC.

This clonotype was counted many times. This beta chain was picked up by a library intended for alpha chains and is off target, so its count carries little meaning. V usage is TRBV7-8 and J usage is TRBJ2-5, with D uncertain. CDR1 is SGHVS and CDR2 is FQNEAQ in the germline V gene. Trimming removed 4 bases from V and 2 bases from J, with 8 bases in between. This CDR3 is built from 13 residues. This chain's CDR3 is CASSSQRQETQYF. The DNA of the CDR3 is TGTGCCAGCAGCTCGCAGCGACAAGAGACCCAGTACTTC.